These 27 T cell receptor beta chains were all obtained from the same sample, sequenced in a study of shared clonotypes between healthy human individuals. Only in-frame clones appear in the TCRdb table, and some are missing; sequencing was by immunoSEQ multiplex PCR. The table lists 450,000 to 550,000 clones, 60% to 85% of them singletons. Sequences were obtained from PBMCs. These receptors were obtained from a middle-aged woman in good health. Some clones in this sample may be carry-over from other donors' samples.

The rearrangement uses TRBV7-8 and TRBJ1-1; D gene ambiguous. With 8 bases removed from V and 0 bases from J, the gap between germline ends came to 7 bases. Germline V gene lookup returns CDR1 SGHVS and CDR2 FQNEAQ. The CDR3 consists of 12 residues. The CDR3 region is CASAHLNTEAFF. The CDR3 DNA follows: TGTGCCAGCGCTCACCTGAACACTGAAGCTTTCTTT.

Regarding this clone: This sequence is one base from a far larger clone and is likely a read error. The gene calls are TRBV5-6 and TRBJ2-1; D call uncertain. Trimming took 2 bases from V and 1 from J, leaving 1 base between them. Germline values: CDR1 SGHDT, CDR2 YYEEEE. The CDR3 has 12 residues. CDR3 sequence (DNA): TGTGCCAGCAGCTTATCCTACAATGAGCAGTTCTTC. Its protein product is CASSLSYNEQFF.

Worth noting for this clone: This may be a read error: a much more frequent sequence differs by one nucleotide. CDR3 in DNA: TGTGCCAGCACCTCGGGACAGGGGAACACTGAAGCTTTCTTT. It specifies CASTSGQGNTEAFF. The rearrangement joins TRBV28 to TRBJ1-1, with TRBD1 matching over 9 bases. V lost 7 bases to trimming and J lost 1 base; unmatched junction nucleotides: 4. This CDR3 has 14 amino acids. From germline, CDR1 is MDHEN and CDR2 SYDVKM.

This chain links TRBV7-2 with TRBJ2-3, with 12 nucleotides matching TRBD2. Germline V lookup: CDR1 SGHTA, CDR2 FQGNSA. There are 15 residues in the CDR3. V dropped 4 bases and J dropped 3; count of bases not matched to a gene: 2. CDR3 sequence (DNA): TGTGCCAGCAGCTCCACTAGCGGGAGGACAGATACGCAGTATTTT. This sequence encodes CASSSTSGRTDTQYF.

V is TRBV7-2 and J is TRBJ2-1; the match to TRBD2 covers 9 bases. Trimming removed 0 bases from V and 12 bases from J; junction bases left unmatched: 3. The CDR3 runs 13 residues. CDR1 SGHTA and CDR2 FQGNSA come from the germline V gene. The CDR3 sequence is CASSLAGSGGQFF. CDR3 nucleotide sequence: TGTGCCAGCAGCTTAGCAGGTAGCGGGGGGCAGTTCTTC.

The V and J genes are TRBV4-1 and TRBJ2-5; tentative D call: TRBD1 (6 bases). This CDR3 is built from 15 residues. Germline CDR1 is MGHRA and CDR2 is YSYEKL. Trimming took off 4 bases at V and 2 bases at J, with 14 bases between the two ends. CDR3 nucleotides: TGCGCCAGCAGCCCCACCGGGACACTACAAGAGACCCAGTACTTC. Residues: CASSPTGTLQETQYF.

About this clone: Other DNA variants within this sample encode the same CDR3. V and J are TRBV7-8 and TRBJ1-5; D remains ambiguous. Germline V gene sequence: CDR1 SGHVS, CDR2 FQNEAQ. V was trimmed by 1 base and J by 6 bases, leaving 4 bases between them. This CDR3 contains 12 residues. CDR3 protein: CASSLVGQPQHF. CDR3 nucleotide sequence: TGTGCCAGCAGCTTAGTGGGTCAGCCCCAGCATTTT.

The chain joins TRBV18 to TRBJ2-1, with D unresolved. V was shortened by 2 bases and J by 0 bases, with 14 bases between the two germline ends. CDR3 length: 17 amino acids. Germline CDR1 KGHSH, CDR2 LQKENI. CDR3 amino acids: CASSPNHVSLSYNEQFF. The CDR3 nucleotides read TGTGCCAGCTCACCAAACCACGTTAGCCTCTCCTACAATGAGCAGTTCTTC.

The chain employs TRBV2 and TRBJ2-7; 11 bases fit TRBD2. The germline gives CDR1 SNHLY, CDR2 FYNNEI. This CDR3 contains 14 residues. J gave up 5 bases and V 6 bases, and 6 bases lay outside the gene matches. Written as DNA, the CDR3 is TGTGCCAGCAGAACTAGCGGGAGAAGGAACGAGCAGTACTTC. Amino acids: CASRTSGRRNEQYF.

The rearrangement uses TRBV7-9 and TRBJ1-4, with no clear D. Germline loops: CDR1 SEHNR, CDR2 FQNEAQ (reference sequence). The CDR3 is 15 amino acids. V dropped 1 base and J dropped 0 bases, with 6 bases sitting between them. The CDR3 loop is CASSLGETTNEKLFF. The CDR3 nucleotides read TGTGCCAGCAGCTTAGGGGAAACAACTAATGAAAAACTGTTTTTT.

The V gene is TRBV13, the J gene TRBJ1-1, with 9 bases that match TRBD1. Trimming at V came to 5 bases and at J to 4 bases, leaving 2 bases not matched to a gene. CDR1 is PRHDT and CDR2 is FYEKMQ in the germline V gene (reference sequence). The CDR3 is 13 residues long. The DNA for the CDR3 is TGTGCCAGCAGCAAACAGGGGGCCACTGAAGCTTTCTTT. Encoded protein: CASSKQGATEAFF. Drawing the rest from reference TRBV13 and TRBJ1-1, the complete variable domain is AAGVIQSPRHLIKEKRETATLKCYPIPRHDTVYWYQQGPGQDPQFLISFYEKMQSDKGSIPDRFSAQQFSDYHSELNMSSLELGDSALYFCASSKQGATEAFFGQGTRLTVV.

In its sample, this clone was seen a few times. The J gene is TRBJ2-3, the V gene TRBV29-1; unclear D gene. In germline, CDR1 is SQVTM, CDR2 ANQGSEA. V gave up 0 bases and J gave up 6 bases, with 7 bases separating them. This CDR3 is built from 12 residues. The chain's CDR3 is CSVEELGDTQYF. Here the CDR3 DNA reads TGCAGCGTTGAAGAGCTGGGGGATACGCAGTATTTT.

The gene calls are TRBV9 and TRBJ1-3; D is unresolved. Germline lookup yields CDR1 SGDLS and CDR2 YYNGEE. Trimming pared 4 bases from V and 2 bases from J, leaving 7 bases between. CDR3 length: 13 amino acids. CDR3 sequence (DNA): TGTGCCAGCAGCCTCCGGACTGGAAACACCATATATTTT. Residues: CASSLRTGNTIYF. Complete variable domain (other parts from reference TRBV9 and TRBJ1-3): DSGVTQTPKHLITATGQRVTLRCSPRSGDLSVYWYQQSLDQGLQFLIQYYNGEERAKGNILERFSAQQFPDLHSELNLSSLELGDSALYFCASSLRTGNTIYFGEGSWLTVV.

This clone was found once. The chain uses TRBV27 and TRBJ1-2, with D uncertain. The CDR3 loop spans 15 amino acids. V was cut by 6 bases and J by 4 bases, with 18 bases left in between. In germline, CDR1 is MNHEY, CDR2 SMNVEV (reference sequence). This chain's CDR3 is CASSPDVTAFYGYTF. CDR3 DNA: TGTGCCAGCAGCCCGGATGTTACCGCGTTCTATGGCTACACCTTC.

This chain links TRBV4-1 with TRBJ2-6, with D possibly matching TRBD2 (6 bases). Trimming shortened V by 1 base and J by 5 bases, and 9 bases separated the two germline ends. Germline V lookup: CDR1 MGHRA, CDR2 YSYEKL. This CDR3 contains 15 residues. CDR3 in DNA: TGCGCCAGCAGCCAAGTCAGCGGGCGGGCCAACGTCCTGACTTTC. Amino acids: CASSQVSGRANVLTF.

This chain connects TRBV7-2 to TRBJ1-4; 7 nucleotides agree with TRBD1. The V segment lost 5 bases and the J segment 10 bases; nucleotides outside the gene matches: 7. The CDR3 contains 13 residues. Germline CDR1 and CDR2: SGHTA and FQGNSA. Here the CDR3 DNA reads TGTGCCAGCAGCCCCCGGACAGGTAGAAAACTGTTTTTT. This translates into CASSPRTGRKLFF.

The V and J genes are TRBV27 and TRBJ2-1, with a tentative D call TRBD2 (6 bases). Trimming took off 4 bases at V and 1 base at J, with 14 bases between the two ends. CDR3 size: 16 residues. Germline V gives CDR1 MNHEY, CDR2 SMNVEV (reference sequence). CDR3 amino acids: CASSYARDPSYNEQFF. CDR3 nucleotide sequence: TGTGCCAGCAGTTACGCGCGGGATCCGTCCTACAATGAGCAGTTCTTC.

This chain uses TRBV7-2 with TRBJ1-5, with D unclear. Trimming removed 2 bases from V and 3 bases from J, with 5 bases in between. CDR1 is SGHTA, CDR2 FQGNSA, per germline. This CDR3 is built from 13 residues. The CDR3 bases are TGTGCCAGCAGCTTACGGTACAATCAGCCCCAGCATTTT. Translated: CASSLRYNQPQHF. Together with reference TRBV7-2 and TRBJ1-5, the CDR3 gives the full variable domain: GAGVSQSPSNKVTEKGKDVELRCDPISGHTALYWYRQSLGQGLEFLIYFQGNSAPDKSGLPSDRFSAERTGGSVSTLTIQRTQQEDSAVYLCASSLRYNQPQHFGDGTRLSIL.

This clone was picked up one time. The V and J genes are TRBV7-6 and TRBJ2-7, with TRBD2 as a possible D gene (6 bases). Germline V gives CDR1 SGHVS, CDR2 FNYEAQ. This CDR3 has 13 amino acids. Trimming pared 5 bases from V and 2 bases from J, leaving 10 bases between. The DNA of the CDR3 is TGTGCCAGCAGCCGCGGGGCCCCCTACGAGCAGTACTTC. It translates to CASSRGAPYEQYF.

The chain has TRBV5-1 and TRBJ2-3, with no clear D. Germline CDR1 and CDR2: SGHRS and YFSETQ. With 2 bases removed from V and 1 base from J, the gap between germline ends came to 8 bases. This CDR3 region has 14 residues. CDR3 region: CASSFVGGTDTQYF. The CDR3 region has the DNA TGCGCCAGCAGCTTCGTTGGTGGCACAGATACGCAGTATTTT. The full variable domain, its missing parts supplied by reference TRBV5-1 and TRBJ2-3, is KAGVTQTPRYLIKTRGQQVTLSCSPISGHRSVSWYQQTPGQGLQFLFEYFSETQRNKGNFPGRFSGRQFSNSRSEMNVSTLELGDSALYLCASSFVGGTDTQYFGPGTRLTVL.

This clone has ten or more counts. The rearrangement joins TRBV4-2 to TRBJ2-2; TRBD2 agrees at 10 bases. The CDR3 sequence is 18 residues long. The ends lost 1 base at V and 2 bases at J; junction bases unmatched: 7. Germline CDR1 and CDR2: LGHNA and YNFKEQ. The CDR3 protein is CASSQVTIAGGNTGELFF. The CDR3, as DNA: TGTGCCAGCAGCCAAGTGACAATAGCGGGGGGAAACACCGGGGAGCTGTTTTTT.

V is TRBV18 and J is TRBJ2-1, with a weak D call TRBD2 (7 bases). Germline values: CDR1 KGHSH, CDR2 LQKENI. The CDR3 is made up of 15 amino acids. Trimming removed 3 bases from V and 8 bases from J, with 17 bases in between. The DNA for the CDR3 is TGTGCCAGCTCACCGGAGGGAGGGGGGAGTGATGAGCAGTTCTTC. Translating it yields CASSPEGGGSDEQFF.

This CDR3 is CASSLGVRRERPYEQYF. The CDR3 bases are TGTGCCAGCAGCTTAGGCGTTCGGCGGGAGAGGCCCTACGAGCAGTACTTC. The rearrangement joins TRBV13 to TRBJ2-7; 7 positions match TRBD2. CDR1 PRHDT and CDR2 FYEKMQ come from the germline V gene (reference sequence). CDR3 length: 17 residues. Losses at the gene ends were 0 bases for V and 2 bases for J; bases not matched to a gene: 10.

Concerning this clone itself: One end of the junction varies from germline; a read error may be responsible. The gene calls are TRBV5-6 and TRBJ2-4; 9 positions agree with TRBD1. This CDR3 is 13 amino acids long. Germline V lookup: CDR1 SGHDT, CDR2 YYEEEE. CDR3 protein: CASSPGTGIPLLF. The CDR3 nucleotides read TGTGCCAGCAGCCCTGGGACAGGGATCCCCTTATTGTTC. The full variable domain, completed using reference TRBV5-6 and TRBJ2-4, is DAGVTQSPTHLIKTRGQQVTLRCSPKSGHDTVSWYQQALGQGPQFIFQYYEEEERQRGNFPDRFSGHQFPNYSSELNVNALLLGDSALYLCASSPGTGIPLLFGAGTRLSVL.

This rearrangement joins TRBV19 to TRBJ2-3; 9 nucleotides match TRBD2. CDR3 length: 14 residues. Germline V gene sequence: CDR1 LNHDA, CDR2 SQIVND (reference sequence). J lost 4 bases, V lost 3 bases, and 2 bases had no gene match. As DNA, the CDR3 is TGTGCCAGTAGTATTGCGGGAGGGCCAGATACGCAGTATTTT. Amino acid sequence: CASSIAGGPDTQYF.

The CDR3 bases are TGTGCCATCAATGACTACGGGACAGGGACAGATACGCAGTATTTT. Its translation is CAINDYGTGTDTQYF. This chain links TRBV10-3 with TRBJ2-3; 9 positions agree with TRBD1. This CDR3 region has 15 residues. With V trimmed by 7 bases and J by 3 bases, 8 bases remained unmatched. Germline V gives CDR1 ENHRY, CDR2 SYGVKD.

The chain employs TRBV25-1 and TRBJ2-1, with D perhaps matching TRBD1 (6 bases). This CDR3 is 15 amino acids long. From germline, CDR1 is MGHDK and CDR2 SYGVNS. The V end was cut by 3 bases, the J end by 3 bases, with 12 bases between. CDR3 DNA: TGTGCCAGCAGTGACCACGGACAGATCTACAATGAGCAGTTCTTC. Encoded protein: CASSDHGQIYNEQFF.